These 17 T cell receptor beta chains originate from one sample sequenced in a study of blood T cell repertoires in COVID-19. Repertoires were generated with immunoSEQ multiplex PCR, while TCRdb's copy carries only in-frame clones and drops some. The sample includes roughly 55,000 clones, around four fifths of them seen just once. The material sequenced was peripheral blood. These receptors originate from a woman aged 60-70 years with acute or convalescent COVID-19.

The chain carries TRBV4-1 and TRBJ2-5; 7 nucleotides match TRBD1. The V segment lost 4 bases and the J segment 1 base; nucleotides outside the gene matches: 6. The germline V gene encodes CDR1 MGHRA and CDR2 YSYEKL. This CDR3 is built from 15 residues. The CDR3 loop is CASSRERQGQETQYF. The CDR3 DNA sequence: TGCGCCAGCAGCCGGGAAAGACAGGGCCAAGAGACCCAGTACTTC.

The chain recombines TRBV5-5 with TRBJ2-7; the D is unclear. Between the trimmed V and J ends, which lost 0 bases and 3 bases, there was a span of 4 bases. CDR3 length equals 12 residues. The V gene's germline CDR1 is SGHKS and CDR2 YYEKEE (reference sequence). In DNA, the CDR3 is TGTGCCAGCAGCTTGGAGCTCTACGAGCAGTACTTC. Translated: CASSLELYEQYF.

This chain uses TRBV19 with TRBJ1-6; tentatively, D is TRBD1 (5 bases). The germline CDR1 and CDR2 sequences are LNHDA and SQIVND (reference sequence). The CDR3 sequence is 13 residues long. The V end lost 3 bases, the J end lost 8 bases, and 8 bases lay between the germline ends. CDR3 in amino acids: CASSMVRDSPLHF. CDR3 in DNA: TGTGCCAGTAGTATGGTCAGGGATTCACCCCTCCACTTT.

CDR3 residues: CAWSPGTYATYEQYF. In DNA form, the CDR3 reads TGTGCCTGGAGTCCCGGGACATATGCTACCTACGAGCAGTACTTC. The V and J genes are TRBV30 and TRBJ2-7, with D possibly matching TRBD1 (6 bases). The CDR3 extends over 15 amino acids. The V gene's germline CDR1 is GTSNPN and CDR2 SVGIG (reference sequence). The V end was cut by 2 bases, the J end by 2 bases, with 16 bases between. The full variable domain, with the rest looked up from reference TRBV30 and TRBJ2-7, is SQTIHQWPATLVQPVGSPLSLECTVEGTSNPNLYWYRQAAGRGLQLLFYSVGIGQISSEVPQNLSASRPQDRQFILSSKKLLLSDSGFYLCAWSPGTYATYEQYFGPGTRLTVT.

The chain couples TRBV5-1 to TRBJ1-1; D gene ambiguous. The CDR3 runs to 14 residues. From germline, CDR1 is SGHRS and CDR2 YFSETQ. Trimming cost V 1 base and J 1 base, with 8 bases left between them. The CDR3 nucleotides read TGCGCCAGCAGCTTGCGAGCGGGGAACACTGAAGCTTTCTTT. Its protein is CASSLRAGNTEAFF.

A single count supports this clone. The CDR3 DNA is TGCGCCAGCAGCACTGGGGGACTAGCGGGAGGGAGGAATGAGCAGTTCTTC. Translating gives CASSTGGLAGGRNEQFF. This chain connects TRBV23-1 to TRBJ2-1; TRBD2 aligns across 16 bases. TRBV23-1 is classed as an ORF, of uncertain function. J lost 7 bases, V lost 6 bases, and 9 bases had no gene match. CDR3 length: 17 residues.

The chain links TRBV28 to TRBJ2-2; D is unresolved. With 8 bases removed from V and 5 bases from J, the gap between germline ends came to 9 bases. Germline values: CDR1 MDHEN, CDR2 SYDVKM. This CDR3 contains 12 residues. In DNA form, the CDR3 reads TGTGCCAGCGGAGCTTGGACCGGGGAGCTGTTTTTT. Protein: CASGAWTGELFF.

The CDR3 is CASSVRTSEGNEQFF. DNA for the CDR3: TGTGCCAGCAGCGTACGAACTAGCGAGGGCAATGAGCAGTTCTTC. This chain uses TRBV9 with TRBJ2-1; 7 nucleotides align to TRBD2. With 1 base clipped from V and 6 bases from J, the junction kept 7 bases outside the gene matches. CDR3 length equals 15 residues. Germline V gives CDR1 SGDLS, CDR2 YYNGEE.

This rearrangement joins TRBV18 to TRBJ1-1; tentatively, D is TRBD1 (5 bases). The CDR3 is 14 residues long. Germline V lookup: CDR1 KGHSH, CDR2 LQKENI. Trimming stripped 3 bases from V and 11 bases from J, with 19 bases between. Here the CDR3 reads CASSPMWLGEAAFF. As DNA, the CDR3 is TGTGCCAGCTCACCTATGTGGTTAGGGGAGGCGGCTTTCTTT.

CDR3 protein: CASSQDLLAPNYGYTF. The CDR3 DNA reads as TGTGCCAGCAGCCAAGATCTCCTGGCTCCTAACTATGGCTACACCTTC. V and J are TRBV4-2 and TRBJ1-2; no clear D. V lost 0 bases, J lost 0 bases, and 11 bases lay in between. CDR3 length: 16 amino acids. Germline V CDR1 and CDR2: LGHNA, YNFKEQ.

V gene TRBV5-1 combines with J gene TRBJ2-7; 9 bases agree with TRBD1. Germline assignment: CDR1 SGHRS and CDR2 YFSETQ. The trim removed 10 bases at V and 3 bases at J, leaving 8 bases unmatched. The CDR3 sequence is 13 residues long. CDR3 loop: CASSTGGVYEQYF. The CDR3 DNA sequence: TGCGCCTCCTCGACAGGGGGTGTCTACGAGCAGTACTTC.

This sequence joins TRBV15 and TRBJ1-2; D is uncertain. V shed 3 bases and J shed 4 bases, with 12 bases lying between them. The CDR3 extends over 14 amino acids. CDR1 and CDR2 (germline): LNHNV, YYDKDF (reference sequence). The CDR3 sequence is CATSSLAPGYGYTF. The CDR3 DNA reads as TGTGCCACCAGCAGCCTAGCTCCTGGCTATGGCTACACCTTC.

This clone came up once. This chain joins TRBV29-1 and TRBJ1-4, with TRBD1 identical over 12 bases. This CDR3 comprises 13 residues. With 6 bases clipped from V and 8 bases from J, the junction kept 4 bases outside the gene matches. Germline CDR1 and CDR2: SQVTM and ANQGSEA. The DNA of the CDR3 is TGCAGCGTACGGGACAGGGGGCGGGAAAAACTGTTTTTT. Protein: CSVRDRGREKLFF.

V is TRBV5-8 and J is TRBJ2-3; D uncertain. The CDR3 contains 12 residues. Germline CDR1 SGHTS, CDR2 YDEGEE. The ends were cut back, 6 bases at V and 1 base at J, with 6 bases in the middle. CDR3 loop: CASTLRTDTQYF. For the CDR3, the DNA is TGTGCCAGCACCCTCCGCACAGATACGCAGTATTTT. The whole variable domain, filled in from reference TRBV5-8 and TRBJ2-3, reads EAGVTQSPTHLIKTRGQQATLRCSPISGHTSVYWYQQALGLGLQFLLWYDEGEERNRGNFPPRFSGRQFPNYSSELNVNALELEDSALYLCASTLRTDTQYFGPGTRLTVL.

This chain connects TRBV5-1 to TRBJ1-2, with 12 nucleotides matching TRBD1. This CDR3 is 16 amino acids long. The V gene end was trimmed by 3 bases and the J gene end by 3 bases; junction bases not matched to a gene: 6. In germline, CDR1 is SGHRS, CDR2 YFSETQ. The chain's CDR3 is CASSSGQGAVHYGYTF. Here the CDR3 DNA reads TGCGCCAGCAGCTCGGGACAGGGGGCGGTCCACTATGGCTACACCTTC.

J is TRBJ2-2 and V is TRBV7-9; unclear D gene. This CDR3 is 12 amino acids long. CDR1 SEHNR and CDR2 FQNEAQ come from the germline V gene (reference sequence). The V end was cut by 4 bases, the J end by 13 bases, with 13 bases between. CDR3 protein: CASSSQHERLFF. The CDR3 DNA sequence: TGTGCCAGCAGCTCCCAACATGAGCGGCTGTTTTTT.

The V gene is TRBV29-1, the J gene TRBJ1-1, with TRBD1 as a possible D gene (5 bases). V shed 5 bases and J shed 4 bases, with 17 bases lying between them. Germline values: CDR1 SQVTM, CDR2 ANQGSEA. CDR3 length: 14 amino acids. The CDR3 spells CSVTRTIPTTEAFF. The CDR3 region has the DNA TGCAGCGTTACCCGGACAATCCCGACCACTGAAGCTTTCTTT.